This is a list of T cell receptor beta chains from one sample in a study of T cell responses to AZD1222 COVID-19 vaccine. Using immunoSEQ multiplex PCR, the repertoire was profiled, and TCRdb retains in-frame clones only, with some absent. The table includes 170,000 or so clones, around 94% detected once. The sample consisted of peripheral blood, taken on day 0 of AZD1222 vaccination. The receptors derive from an adult in good health. Each CDR3 is given with its conserved first and last residue. D genes are given only for firm matches. A row's size may be missing; if present it is once, few, many or a size class.

j_call: TRBJ2-7; d_call: TRBD2; v_call: TRBV5-4; clone_size: NA; cdr3_nt: TGTGCCAGCAGCTTGGCGGGGGGTAACTACGAGCAGTACTTC; cdr3_aa: CASSLAGGNYEQYF
j_call: TRBJ1-6; d_call: TRBD1; v_call: TRBV5-4; clone_size: once; cdr3_nt: TGTGCCAGCAGCTGGGACAGGGGTAATTCACCCCTCCACTTT; cdr3_aa: CASSWDRGNSPLHF
j_call: TRBJ1-2; d_call: NA; v_call: TRBV10-3; clone_size: NA; cdr3_nt: TGTGCCATCAGTGAGTCGAGTACAGGGTATCACTATGGCTACACCTTC; cdr3_aa: CAISESSTGYHYGYTF
j_call: TRBJ2-3; d_call: NA; v_call: TRBV10-1; clone_size: once; cdr3_nt: TGCGCCAGCAGTGGGACAACTAGCACAGATACGCAGTATTTT; cdr3_aa: CASSGTTSTDTQYF
j_call: TRBJ2-5; d_call: TRBD2; v_call: TRBV5-1; clone_size: NA; cdr3_nt: TGCGCCAGCAGCTTACCGGGACTAGCGGGGCAAGAGACCCAGTACTTC; cdr3_aa: CASSLPGLAGQETQYF
j_call: TRBJ1-1; d_call: NA; v_call: TRBV7-2; clone_size: NA; cdr3_nt: TGTGCCAGCAGCTTAGCAGGCCCCAGTGAAGCTTTCTTT; cdr3_aa: CASSLAGPSEAFF
j_call: TRBJ2-1; d_call: NA; v_call: TRBV10-1; clone_size: NA; cdr3_nt: TGCGCCAGCAGCAACAATGGGGTCATCAATGAGCAGTTCTTC; cdr3_aa: CASSNNGVINEQFF
j_call: TRBJ1-1; d_call: TRBD1; v_call: TRBV5-1; clone_size: NA; cdr3_nt: TGCGCCAGCAGCTTGGAGGGGGCCGGGGTATCTGAAGCTTTCTTT; cdr3_aa: CASSLEGAGVSEAFF
j_call: TRBJ2-5; d_call: NA; v_call: TRBV2; clone_size: NA; cdr3_nt: TGTGCCAGCAGAGGCGACGGGGCGCTACAAGAGACCCAGTACTTC; cdr3_aa: CASRGDGALQETQYF
j_call: TRBJ2-1; d_call: NA; v_call: TRBV19; clone_size: NA; cdr3_nt: TGTGCCAGTAGTATAGATTGGGGCAATGAGCAGTTCTTC; cdr3_aa: CASSIDWGNEQFF
j_call: TRBJ2-5; d_call: NA; v_call: TRBV5-4; clone_size: NA; cdr3_nt: TGTGCCAGCAGCTTAGACTTTCGGGAAGAGACCCAGTACTTC; cdr3_aa: CASSLDFREETQYF
j_call: TRBJ1-5; d_call: NA; v_call: TRBV6-1; clone_size: NA; cdr3_nt: TGTGCCAGCAGTGAATACCCGGCCAATCAGCCCCAGCATTTT; cdr3_aa: CASSEYPANQPQHF
j_call: TRBJ1-1; d_call: NA; v_call: TRBV3-1/TRBV3-2; clone_size: NA; cdr3_nt: TGTGCCAGCAGCCCCACCGAAAGCCAACAGGGCGCTGAAGCTTTCTTT; cdr3_aa: CASSPTESQQGAEAFF
j_call: TRBJ2-1; d_call: NA; v_call: TRBV19; clone_size: once; cdr3_nt: TGTGCCAGTAGTATGGGGGGCCTCCTCAATGAGCAGTTCTTC; cdr3_aa: CASSMGGLLNEQFF
j_call: TRBJ1-5; d_call: TRBD1; v_call: TRBV18; clone_size: NA; cdr3_nt: TGTGCCAGCTCACCAGCCGGGGACAGGGCCAATCAGCCCCAGCATTTT; cdr3_aa: CASSPAGDRANQPQHF
j_call: TRBJ1-2; d_call: NA; v_call: TRBV30; clone_size: NA; cdr3_nt: TGTGCCCGCGATGGGCGCGACTATGGCTACACCTTC; cdr3_aa: CARDGRDYGYTF
j_call: TRBJ2-5; d_call: TRBD2; v_call: TRBV7-8; clone_size: NA; cdr3_nt: TGTGCCAGCAGCTTAGCGGTAGCGGGGCAAGAGACCCAGTACTTC; cdr3_aa: CASSLAVAGQETQYF
j_call: TRBJ2-3; d_call: NA; v_call: TRBV30; clone_size: NA; cdr3_nt: TGTGCCTGGAGGGCAGGGGGGAGCACAGATACGCAGTATTTT; cdr3_aa: CAWRAGGSTDTQYF
j_call: TRBJ2-2; d_call: NA; v_call: TRBV3-1/TRBV3-2; clone_size: NA; cdr3_nt: TGTGCCAGCAGCCAAGATTGGGCAGGCGACACCGGGGAGCTGTTTTTT; cdr3_aa: CASSQDWAGDTGELFF
j_call: TRBJ2-1; d_call: NA; v_call: TRBV20-1; clone_size: once; cdr3_nt: TGCAGTGCTAATCTCCGGTATGAGCAGTTCTTC; cdr3_aa: CSANLRYEQFF
j_call: TRBJ2-1; d_call: NA; v_call: TRBV12-3/TRBV12-4; clone_size: NA; cdr3_nt: TGTGCCAGCAGTTTAGGTGGTTACGAGCAGTTCTTC; cdr3_aa: CASSLGGYEQFF
j_call: TRBJ2-5; d_call: NA; v_call: TRBV3-1/TRBV3-2; clone_size: NA; cdr3_nt: TGTGCCAGCAGCCCCCAGCTAGGGGGGAGGGCCCAGTACTTC; cdr3_aa: CASSPQLGGRAQYF
j_call: TRBJ1-2; d_call: NA; v_call: TRBV2; clone_size: NA; cdr3_nt: TGTGCCAGCAGGAGACCATTATCACTCAACTATGGCTACACCTTC; cdr3_aa: CASRRPLSLNYGYTF
j_call: TRBJ1-2; d_call: TRBD1; v_call: TRBV7-9; clone_size: NA; cdr3_nt: TGTGCCAGCAGCGGGGGACAGGGGACCTATGGCTACACCTTC; cdr3_aa: CASSGGQGTYGYTF
j_call: TRBJ2-3; d_call: TRBD2; v_call: TRBV20-1; clone_size: NA; cdr3_nt: TGCAGTGCTAGTAGCGGGGGGGCCGGCACAGATACGCAGTATTTT; cdr3_aa: CSASSGGAGTDTQYF
j_call: TRBJ2-7; d_call: NA; v_call: TRBV7-9; clone_size: NA; cdr3_nt: TGTGCCAGCAGCCGTGGGGTTGCCCCAATGGAGCAGTACTTC; cdr3_aa: CASSRGVAPMEQYF
j_call: TRBJ2-7; d_call: NA; v_call: TRBV11-2; clone_size: NA; cdr3_nt: TGTGCCAGCAGCACGGGGGGCCAGGTAGAGCAGTACTTC; cdr3_aa: CASSTGGQVEQYF
j_call: TRBJ1-5; d_call: NA; v_call: TRBV7-9; clone_size: NA; cdr3_nt: TGTGCCAGCAGCTACGAGGGTCCTCAGCCCCAGCATTTT; cdr3_aa: CASSYEGPQPQHF
j_call: TRBJ1-2; d_call: NA; v_call: TRBV6-5; clone_size: NA; cdr3_nt: TGTGCCAGCAGTTCCCTCACCCAGGGAAACTATGGCTACACCTTC; cdr3_aa: CASSSLTQGNYGYTF
j_call: TRBJ2-3; d_call: NA; v_call: TRBV12-3/TRBV12-4; clone_size: NA; cdr3_nt: TGTGCCAGCAGTCTACTGGTGGATACGCAGTATTTT; cdr3_aa: CASSLLVDTQYF
j_call: TRBJ1-2; d_call: NA; v_call: TRBV28; clone_size: NA; cdr3_nt: TGTGCCAGCAGTTTTCAGGGTAATAACTATGGCTACACCTTC; cdr3_aa: CASSFQGNNYGYTF
j_call: TRBJ2-3; d_call: NA; v_call: TRBV4-2; clone_size: NA; cdr3_nt: TGTGCCAGCAGCCAAGCCTACCCAGATACGCAGTATTTT; cdr3_aa: CASSQAYPDTQYF
j_call: TRBJ2-2; d_call: TRBD2; v_call: TRBV5-1; clone_size: NA; cdr3_nt: TGCGCCAGCAGCTCGCTAGCGGGGATAGCGCCCGGGGAGCTGTTTTTT; cdr3_aa: CASSSLAGIAPGELFF
j_call: TRBJ1-2; d_call: TRBD1; v_call: TRBV18; clone_size: NA; cdr3_nt: TGTGCCAGCTCACCCCCATCGGTAACAGGGGGCCACCAGGGGTACACCTTC; cdr3_aa: CASSPPSVTGGHQGYTF
j_call: TRBJ1-6; d_call: TRBD1; v_call: TRBV28; clone_size: NA; cdr3_nt: TGTGCCAGCAGTTTTGGGACAGGGGGCCTAGTTTATAATTCACCCCTCCACTTT; cdr3_aa: CASSFGTGGLVYNSPLHF
j_call: TRBJ1-4; d_call: NA; v_call: TRBV2; clone_size: NA; cdr3_nt: TGTGCCAGCAAAATTCGAGGCCCTAGTGAAAAACTGTTTTTT; cdr3_aa: CASKIRGPSEKLFF
j_call: TRBJ1-3; d_call: NA; v_call: TRBV19; clone_size: NA; cdr3_nt: TGTGCCAGTAACGGGGGGACATTCGCTGGAAACACCATATATTTT; cdr3_aa: CASNGGTFAGNTIYF
j_call: TRBJ2-3; d_call: NA; v_call: TRBV27; clone_size: NA; cdr3_nt: TGTGCCAGCAGTTCTACGCTCAGAGATACGCAGTATTTT; cdr3_aa: CASSSTLRDTQYF
j_call: TRBJ1-2; d_call: NA; v_call: TRBV25-1; clone_size: once; cdr3_nt: TGTGCCAGCAGTGAATACGCAGGGAACTATGGCTACACCTTC; cdr3_aa: CASSEYAGNYGYTF